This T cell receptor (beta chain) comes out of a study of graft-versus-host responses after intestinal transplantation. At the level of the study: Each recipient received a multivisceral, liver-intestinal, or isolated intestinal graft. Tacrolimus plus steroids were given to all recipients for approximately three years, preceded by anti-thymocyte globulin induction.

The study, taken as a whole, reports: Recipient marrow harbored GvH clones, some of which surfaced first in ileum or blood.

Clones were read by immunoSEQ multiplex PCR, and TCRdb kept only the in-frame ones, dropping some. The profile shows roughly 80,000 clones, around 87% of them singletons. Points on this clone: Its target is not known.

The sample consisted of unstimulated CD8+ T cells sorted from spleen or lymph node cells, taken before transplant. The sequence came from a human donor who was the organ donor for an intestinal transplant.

The CDR3 here is CASSSNTGTGGFYEQYF. CDR3 sequence (DNA): TGTGCCAGCAGTTCTAACACCGGGACAGGGGGTTTTTACGAGCAGTACTTC. The rearrangement joins TRBV28 to TRBJ2-7; 11 bases match TRBD1. Germline V lookup: CDR1 MDHEN, CDR2 SYDVKM. Trimming removed 4 bases from V and 4 bases from J; junction bases left unmatched: 12. CDR3 length: 17 residues.